Listed below are T cell receptor beta chains from one sample, sequenced in a study of B cell selection in AIRE deficiency. Measured with immunoSEQ multiplex PCR; TCRdb has only the in-frame clones, and not every one. This sample has fewer than 25,000 clones, with 80% to 95% found just once. The sample taken for sequencing was CD4+CD25+ Tregs sorted from PBMCs. These receptors all come from a human donor in good health. Each CDR3 is given with its conserved first and last residue. D genes are given only for firm matches. For some rows the clone size is stated as once, few or many, or as a class when expanded; others skip it.

size	V	J	D	DNA	CDR3
once	TRBV7-9	TRBJ1-5	-	TGTGCCAGCAGCTTACCGGCGGGGCAGCCCCAGCATTTT	CASSLPAGQPQHF
-	TRBV18	TRBJ2-7	TRBD2	TGTGCCAGCTCACCACGTTCGACTCTTACTAGCGGTCCAAGTTACGAGCAGTACTTC	CASSPRSTLTSGPSYEQYF
-	TRBV18	TRBJ1-1	-	TGTGCCAGCTCACCGACACCGAACACTGAAGCTTTCTTT	CASSPTPNTEAFF
once	TRBV7-6	TRBJ2-7	-	TGTGCCAGCAGCTCCACTAGGACCCACGAGCAGTACTTC	CASSSTRTHEQYF
-	TRBV28	TRBJ2-1	TRBD1	TGTGCCAGCAGTTTATTCCCAGGACAGGGCGGGAATGAGCAGTTCTTC	CASSLFPGQGGNEQFF
-	TRBV2	TRBJ2-3	-	TGTGCCAGCAGTGAACAGGAGGACGTAACGCAGTATTTT	CASSEQEDVTQYF
-	TRBV29-1	TRBJ2-2	TRBD2	TGCAGCGGCTCCTACGGGAGGGCCGGGGGCGGGGAGCTGTTTTTT	CSGSYGRAGGGELFF
-	TRBV5-1	TRBJ2-3	-	TGCGCCAGCAGCTTGGAGGGAATGGTTACAGATACGCAGTATTTT	CASSLEGMVTDTQYF
few	TRBV2	TRBJ1-5	-	TGTGCCAGCACCCAAGGAGGCAATCAGCCCCAGCATTTT	CASTQGGNQPQHF
-	TRBV18	TRBJ2-7	-	TGTGCCAGCTCACCACCAGGACCTCACGAGCAGTACTTC	CASSPPGPHEQYF
-	TRBV11-2	TRBJ2-3	-	TGTGCCAGCAGCCTCGGGACTGGCCGGGATACGCAGTATTTT	CASSLGTGRDTQYF
-	TRBV12-5	TRBJ1-2	-	TGTGCTAGTGGTTTGGTACCCCAGGGGAGCGGCTACACCTTC	CASGLVPQGSGYTF
-	TRBV5-1	TRBJ2-7	-	TGCGCCAGCAAGGGTCCCTACGAGCAGTACTTC	CASKGPYEQYF
-	TRBV6-1	TRBJ1-3	-	TGTGCCAGCTTGAAAAACAGGAACTCTGGAAACACCATATATTTT	CASLKNRNSGNTIYF
-	TRBV10-3	TRBJ1-2	TRBD1	TGTGCCATCAGTGCCGGGACAGGAAGTGGCTACACCTTC	CAISAGTGSGYTF
-	TRBV7-2	TRBJ2-1	TRBD2	TGTGCCAGCAGCTTTAGCGGGAGGTCCTACAATGAGCAGTTCTTC	CASSFSGRSYNEQFF
-	TRBV11-2	TRBJ1-2	-	TGTGCCAGCAGCTTAGATCCCTATGGCTACACCTTC	CASSLDPYGYTF
-	TRBV18	TRBJ2-5	TRBD2	TGTGCCAGCACCCGGACTAGCGGGTCTCAAGAGACCCAGTACTTC	CASTRTSGSQETQYF
once	TRBV30	TRBJ2-7	-	TGTGCCTCACGACCGGTCGGGGGCGAGCAGTACTTC	CASRPVGGEQYF
-	TRBV2	TRBJ2-3	TRBD1	TGTGCCAGCAGTTGGGACAGGAGTAGCACAGATACGCAGTATTTT	CASSWDRSSTDTQYF
-	TRBV15	TRBJ1-1	-	TGTGCCACCAGCAGAACTGGGGACGCTGAAGCTTTCTTT	CATSRTGDAEAFF
-	TRBV2	TRBJ2-5	-	TGTGCCAGCACTCCCGACCGGACAGATCTGGAGACCCAGTACTTC	CASTPDRTDLETQYF
-	TRBV9	TRBJ2-4	-	TGTGCCAGCAGCGTAGAACCGGGGAGCATTCAGTACTTC	CASSVEPGSIQYF
-	TRBV27	TRBJ2-5	TRBD1	TGTGCCAGCAGCCCGAGGACAGGGGAGACCCAGTACTTC	CASSPRTGETQYF
-	TRBV5-1	TRBJ2-5	-	TGCGCCAGCAGCTTGGCAGAGACCCAGTACTTC	CASSLAETQYF
-	TRBV5-6	TRBJ2-2	TRBD1	TGTGCCAGCAGCTTGTGGACAGGGACCGGGGAGCTGTTTTTT	CASSLWTGTGELFF
-	TRBV5-8	TRBJ2-3	-	TGTGCCAGCAGCTTGGGGGGACGGACTGACCGCCGTTCTAGCACAGATACGCAGTATTTT	CASSLGGRTDRRSSTDTQYF
-	TRBV2	TRBJ2-1	TRBD2	TGTGCCAGCAGCCTCCTAGCGGGGGGCCAGCTTTCCTACAATGAGCAGTTCTTC	CASSLLAGGQLSYNEQFF
-	TRBV5-4	TRBJ2-7	TRBD1	TGTGCCAGCAGCACAAGCTGGACAGGGTTCTACGAGCAGTACTTC	CASSTSWTGFYEQYF
-	TRBV28	TRBJ2-2	-	TGTGCCAGCACCCTCTTTAACACCGGGGAGCTGTTTTTT	CASTLFNTGELFF
-	TRBV6-1	TRBJ1-2	TRBD1	TGTGCCAGCAGTGTGGGACAGGCAGTCCTCTATGGCTACACCTTC	CASSVGQAVLYGYTF
-	TRBV19	TRBJ2-3	TRBD2	TGTGCCAGCGCGGGGGGGCCAACAGATACGCAGTATTTT	CASAGGPTDTQYF
-	TRBV4-2	TRBJ1-1	TRBD1	TGTGCCAGCAGCCAGGGACAGGGGGCGAACACTGAAGCTTTCTTT	CASSQGQGANTEAFF
-	TRBV7-9	TRBJ2-7	-	TGTGCCAGCAGCTTAGCCCAGAGTCAGGGTGCCTACGAGCAGTACTTC	CASSLAQSQGAYEQYF
-	TRBV19	TRBJ2-7	-	TGTGCCAGTAGTATACGCTGGGGGGGGCTCTACGAGCAGTACTTC	CASSIRWGGLYEQYF
-	TRBV2	TRBJ2-1	-	TGTGCCAGCAGTACCCGCTACAATGAGCAGTTCTTC	CASSTRYNEQFF
-	TRBV5-4	TRBJ1-2	-	TGTGCCAGCAGCACCGGGGGCGGGACAAACTATGGCTACACCTTC	CASSTGGGTNYGYTF
-	TRBV7-7	TRBJ2-5	TRBD1	TGTGCCAGCAGCTTAAGGGGGCCAGAAGAGACCCAGTACTTC	CASSLRGPEETQYF
-	TRBV5-1	TRBJ1-2	-	TGCGCCAGCAGCACGGACAGATGGGGCTACACCTTC	CASSTDRWGYTF
-	TRBV19	TRBJ2-2	-	TGTGCCAGTAGTATCGTAGGGGGCACCGGGGAGCTGTTTTTT	CASSIVGGTGELFF
-	TRBV7-2	TRBJ1-1	TRBD1	TGTGCCAGCAGCTTCGGACAGGATGAAGCTTTCTTT	CASSFGQDEAFF
-	TRBV6-6	TRBJ1-5	TRBD1	TGTGCCAGCAGTTCAGACAGGGTTGGCAATCAGCCCCAGCATTTT	CASSSDRVGNQPQHF
-	TRBV4-2	TRBJ2-5	-	TGTGCCAGCAGCCAAGGCGCGACCCAGTACTTC	CASSQGATQYF
-	TRBV6-6	TRBJ1-2	TRBD1	TGTGCCAGCAGCCCGGACAGGGAAAGCGGCTACACCTTC	CASSPDRESGYTF
-	TRBV7-9	TRBJ2-3	-	TGTGCCAGCAGCCCCGGGCCGGGGGTAGACACAGATACGCAGTATTTT	CASSPGPGVDTDTQYF
-	TRBV4-1	TRBJ1-5	-	TGCGCCAGCAGCCAAGGGGGGGGTGGACAGCCCCAGCATTTT	CASSQGGGGQPQHF
few	TRBV27	TRBJ1-2	-	TGTGCCAGCCGAAGAGGGCAGGGATCGCGATATGGCTACACCTTC	CASRRGQGSRYGYTF
-	TRBV5-8	TRBJ1-1	-	TGTGCCAGCAGCCTACAGGGACGCTATGAAGCTTTCTTT	CASSLQGRYEAFF